This T cell receptor (beta chain) derives from a study of OX40 agonist ivuxolimab in advanced cancers. Overall study context: Among those enrolled, mean age was about 60 years (range about 23 to 85) and 75% to 85% were male. It was permissible to have had prior anti-PD-1, anti-PD-L1 or anti-CTLA-4 therapy, and around 43% had some.

For this clone: The target antigen is unknown.

Germline V gene lookup returns CDR1 PRHDT and CDR2 FYEKMQ (reference sequence). Deletions cut 5 bases from V and 15 bases from J, with 26 bases between. This CDR3 spans 15 amino acids. The table came from immunoSEQ multiplex PCR; TCRdb's copy has only in-frame clones and leaves some out. Among roughly 40,000 clones listed, about 89% were seen once. Whole-study findings and limits: By week 6 at 0.1 to 3.0 mg/kg, blood CD4+ and CD8+ T cells had expanded clonally.

Sample: CD4+ or CD8+ T cells sorted from blood, taken in a trial of the OX40 agonist ivuxolimab. The TCR was taken from an adult with an advanced solid tumor such as melanoma, head and neck, liver or kidney cancer. The chain has TRBV13 and TRBJ2-1, with D perhaps assigned TRBD1 or TRBD2 (5 bases each). CDR3 residues: CASSASPGTSGVSFF. The CDR3 nucleotides read TGTGCCAGCAGCGCGTCCCCGGGGACCTCGGGTGTGTCGTTCTTC.